This T cell receptor (beta chain) was identified in a study of blood T cell repertoires in COVID-19. Study at large: COVID-19 samples, acute and convalescent, were from the United States, Italy and Spain. PBMCs, B-cell-depleted T cells, or T cells were the source of the cDNA or gDNA that made up the material.

V was pared by 6 bases and J by 2 bases, with 8 bases of the junction left unmatched. Germline CDR1 reads SGHTA; CDR2 reads FQGTGA. This CDR3 region has 15 residues. Per the original data handling: Estimation of nucleated cell counts relied on the amplification of reference gene primers. Repertoires were generated with immunoSEQ multiplex PCR, while TCRdb's copy carries only in-frame clones and drops some. V, J and clone size reflect that table, while D and trimming were determined from the DNA. This sample has around 160,000 clones, with 75% to 85% found just once. Participants spanned ages about 18 to 100 years and resided in roughly 22 US areas.

The chain couples TRBV7-3 to TRBJ2-7, with TRBD1 matching 9 bases. The sequencing input was PBMCs or T cells enriched from blood (not recorded which). The TCR was taken from a man in his forties who had recovered from COVID-19. The CDR3 sequence: CASSLTGGSPYEQYF. In DNA form, the CDR3 reads TGTGCCAGCAGTTTGACAGGGGGGAGCCCCTACGAGCAGTACTTC.